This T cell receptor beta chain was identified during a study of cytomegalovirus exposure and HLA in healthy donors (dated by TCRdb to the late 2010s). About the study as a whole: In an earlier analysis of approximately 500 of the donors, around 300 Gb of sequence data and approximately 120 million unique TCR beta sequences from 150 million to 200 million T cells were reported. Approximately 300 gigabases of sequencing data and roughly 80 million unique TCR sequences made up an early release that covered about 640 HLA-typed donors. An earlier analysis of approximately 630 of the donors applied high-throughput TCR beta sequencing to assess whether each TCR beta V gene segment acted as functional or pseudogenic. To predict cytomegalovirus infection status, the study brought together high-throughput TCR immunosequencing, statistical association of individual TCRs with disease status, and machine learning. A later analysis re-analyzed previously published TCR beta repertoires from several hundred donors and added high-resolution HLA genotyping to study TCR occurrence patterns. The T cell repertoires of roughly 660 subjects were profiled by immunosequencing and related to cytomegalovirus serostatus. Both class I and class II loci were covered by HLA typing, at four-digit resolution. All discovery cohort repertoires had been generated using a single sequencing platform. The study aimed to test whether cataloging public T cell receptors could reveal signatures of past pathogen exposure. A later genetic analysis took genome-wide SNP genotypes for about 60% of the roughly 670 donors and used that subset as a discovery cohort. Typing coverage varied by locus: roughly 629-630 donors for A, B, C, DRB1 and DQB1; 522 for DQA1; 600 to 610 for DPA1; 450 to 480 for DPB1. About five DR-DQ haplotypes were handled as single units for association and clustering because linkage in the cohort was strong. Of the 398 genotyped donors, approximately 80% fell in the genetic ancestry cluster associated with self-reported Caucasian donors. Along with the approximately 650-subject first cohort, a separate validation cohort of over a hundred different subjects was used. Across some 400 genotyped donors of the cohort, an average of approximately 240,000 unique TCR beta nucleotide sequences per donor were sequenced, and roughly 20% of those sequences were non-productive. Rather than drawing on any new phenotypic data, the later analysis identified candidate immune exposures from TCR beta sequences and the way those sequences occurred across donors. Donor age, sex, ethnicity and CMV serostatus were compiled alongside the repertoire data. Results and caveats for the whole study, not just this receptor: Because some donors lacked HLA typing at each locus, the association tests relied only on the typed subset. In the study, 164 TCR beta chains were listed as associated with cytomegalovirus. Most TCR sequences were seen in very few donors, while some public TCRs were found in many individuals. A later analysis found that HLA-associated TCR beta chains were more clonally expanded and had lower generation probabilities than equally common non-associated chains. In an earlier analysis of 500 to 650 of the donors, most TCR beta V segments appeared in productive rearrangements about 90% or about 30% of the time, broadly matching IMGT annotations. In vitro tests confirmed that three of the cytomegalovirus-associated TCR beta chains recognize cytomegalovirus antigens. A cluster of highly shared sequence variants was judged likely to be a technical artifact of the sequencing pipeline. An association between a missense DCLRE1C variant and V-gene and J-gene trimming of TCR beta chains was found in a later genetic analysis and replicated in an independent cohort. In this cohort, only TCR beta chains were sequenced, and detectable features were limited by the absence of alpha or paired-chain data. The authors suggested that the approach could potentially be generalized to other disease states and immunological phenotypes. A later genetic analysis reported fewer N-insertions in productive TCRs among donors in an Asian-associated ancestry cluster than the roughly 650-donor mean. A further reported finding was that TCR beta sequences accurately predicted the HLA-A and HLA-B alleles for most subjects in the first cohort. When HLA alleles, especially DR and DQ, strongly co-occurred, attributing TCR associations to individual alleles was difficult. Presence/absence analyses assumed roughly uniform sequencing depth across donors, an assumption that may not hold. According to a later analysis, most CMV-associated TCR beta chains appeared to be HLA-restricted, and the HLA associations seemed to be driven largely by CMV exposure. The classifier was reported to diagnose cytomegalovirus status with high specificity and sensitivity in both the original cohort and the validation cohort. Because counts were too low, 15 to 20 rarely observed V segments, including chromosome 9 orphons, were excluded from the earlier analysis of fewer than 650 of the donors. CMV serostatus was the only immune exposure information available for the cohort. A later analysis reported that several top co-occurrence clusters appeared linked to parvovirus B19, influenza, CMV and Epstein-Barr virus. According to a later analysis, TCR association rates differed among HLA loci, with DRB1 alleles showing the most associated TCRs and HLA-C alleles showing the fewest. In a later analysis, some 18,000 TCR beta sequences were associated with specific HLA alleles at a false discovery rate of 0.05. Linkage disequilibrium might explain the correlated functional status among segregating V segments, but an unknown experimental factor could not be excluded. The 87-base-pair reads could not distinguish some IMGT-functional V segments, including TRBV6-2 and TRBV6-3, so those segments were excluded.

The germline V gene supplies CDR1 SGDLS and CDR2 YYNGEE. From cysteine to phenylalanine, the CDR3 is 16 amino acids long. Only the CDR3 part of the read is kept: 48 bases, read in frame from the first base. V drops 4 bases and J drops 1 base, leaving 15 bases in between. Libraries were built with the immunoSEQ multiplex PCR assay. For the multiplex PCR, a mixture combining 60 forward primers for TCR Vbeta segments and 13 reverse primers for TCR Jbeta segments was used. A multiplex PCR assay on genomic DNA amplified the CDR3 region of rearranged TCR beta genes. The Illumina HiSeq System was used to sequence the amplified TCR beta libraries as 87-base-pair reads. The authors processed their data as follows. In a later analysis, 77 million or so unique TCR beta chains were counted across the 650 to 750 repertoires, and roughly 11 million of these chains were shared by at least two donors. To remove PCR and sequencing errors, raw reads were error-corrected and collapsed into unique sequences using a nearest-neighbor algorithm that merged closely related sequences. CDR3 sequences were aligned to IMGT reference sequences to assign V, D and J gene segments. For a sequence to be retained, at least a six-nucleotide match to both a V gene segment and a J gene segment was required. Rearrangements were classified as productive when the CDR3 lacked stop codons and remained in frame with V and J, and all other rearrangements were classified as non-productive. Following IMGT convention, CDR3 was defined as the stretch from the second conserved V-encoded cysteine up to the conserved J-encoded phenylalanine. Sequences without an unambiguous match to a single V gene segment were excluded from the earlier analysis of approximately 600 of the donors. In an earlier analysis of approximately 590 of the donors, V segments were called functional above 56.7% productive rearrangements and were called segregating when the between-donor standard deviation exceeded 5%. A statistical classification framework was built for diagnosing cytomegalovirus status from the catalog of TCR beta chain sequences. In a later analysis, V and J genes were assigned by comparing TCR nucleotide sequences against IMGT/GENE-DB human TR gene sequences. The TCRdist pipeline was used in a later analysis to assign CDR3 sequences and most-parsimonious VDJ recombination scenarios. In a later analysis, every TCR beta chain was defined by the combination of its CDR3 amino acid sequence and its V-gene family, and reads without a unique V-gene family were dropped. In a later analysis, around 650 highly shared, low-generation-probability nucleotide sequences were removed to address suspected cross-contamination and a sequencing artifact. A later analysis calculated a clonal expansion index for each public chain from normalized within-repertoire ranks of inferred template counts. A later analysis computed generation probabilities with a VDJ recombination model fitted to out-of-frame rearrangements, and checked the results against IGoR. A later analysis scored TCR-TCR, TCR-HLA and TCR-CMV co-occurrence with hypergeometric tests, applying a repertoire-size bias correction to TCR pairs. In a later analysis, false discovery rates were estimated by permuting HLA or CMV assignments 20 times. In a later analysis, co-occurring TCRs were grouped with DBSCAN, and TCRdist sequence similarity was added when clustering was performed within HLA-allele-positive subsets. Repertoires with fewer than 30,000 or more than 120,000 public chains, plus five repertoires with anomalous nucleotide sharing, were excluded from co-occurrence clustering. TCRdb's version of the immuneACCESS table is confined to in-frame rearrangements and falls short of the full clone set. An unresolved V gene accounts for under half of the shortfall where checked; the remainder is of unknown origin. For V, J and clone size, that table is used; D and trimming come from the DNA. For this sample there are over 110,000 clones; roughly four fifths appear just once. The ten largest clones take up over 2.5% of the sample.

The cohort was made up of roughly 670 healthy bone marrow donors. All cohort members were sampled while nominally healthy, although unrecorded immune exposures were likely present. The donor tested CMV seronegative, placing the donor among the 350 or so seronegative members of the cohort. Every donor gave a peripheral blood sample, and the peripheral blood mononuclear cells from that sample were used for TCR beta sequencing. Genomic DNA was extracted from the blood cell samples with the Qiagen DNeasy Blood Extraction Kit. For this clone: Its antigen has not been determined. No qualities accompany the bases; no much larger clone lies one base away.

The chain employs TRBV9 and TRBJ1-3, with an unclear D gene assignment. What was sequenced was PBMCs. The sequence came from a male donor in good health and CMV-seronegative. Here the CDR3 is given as CASSLEIGNSGNTIYF. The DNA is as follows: TGTGCCAGCAGCTTGGAGATCGGGAATTCTGGAAACACCATATATTTT.